The entry below gives a single TCR beta chain sequence along with its context. What it recognizes is unknown. The data belong to a study of vaccination effects on CD4 cells after COVID-19. The CDR3 has 14 amino acids. CDR1 and CDR2 from the germline V gene are SGHTA and FQGNSA. The V gene lost 2 bases and the J gene lost 0 bases, with 6 bases spanning the gap. Only in-frame clones appear in the TCRdb table, and some are missing; sequencing was by immunoSEQ multiplex PCR. The sample contains approximately 30,000 clones, 55% to 75% of which appear only once. The ViraFEST assay expanded antigen-specific CD4+ T cells with viral peptide pools before sequencing. Culturing for more than 9 days preceded CD4+ T cell isolation. According to the study, vaccine recipients showed no prior SARS-CoV-2 infection and negative nucleocapsid antibodies.

The rearrangement links TRBV7-2 to TRBJ2-3; D possibly corresponds to TRBD2 (5 bases). This specimen consisted of CD4+ T cells from PBMCs cultured with HCoV-229E spike peptides, obtained before COVID-19 vaccination. This clonotype originated in a human donor who received a COVID-19 vaccine. The CDR3 bases are TGTGCCAGCAGCTTACGGACTAGCACAGATACGCAGTATTTT. Translation gives CASSLRTSTDTQYF.